Shown below are 21 T cell receptor beta chains from a single sample sequenced in a study of shared clonotypes between healthy human individuals (dated by TCRdb to 2018 to 2020). Library creation used the immunoSEQ multiplex PCR assay. This is the immuneACCESS table as TCRdb keeps it, with only in-frame sequences that have V and J called. A part of the clones is gone; compared with another copy, unresolved V genes explain less than half, and the rest is unexplained. Within this sample are more than 2 million clones, with about 94% of them counted one time only. Of the sample, approximately 1.7% is held by the ten largest clones. CD8 naive samples were CD45RO-negative cells positively selected for CCR7, giving a CD45RA+CCR7+ population that excluded TemRA cells. Specimen: naive CD8+ T cells from PBMCs. The meaning of the sample's cell subset or site label: CD45RA+CCR7+. The receptor set was obtained from a man in his late teens or twenties in good health. Some clones in this sample may be carry-over from other donors' samples.

This sequence joins TRBV7-3 and TRBJ2-1; D may match TRBD1 or TRBD2 (5 bases each). Germline CDR1 SGHTA, CDR2 FQGTGA. V lost 6 bases, J lost 6 bases, and 15 bases lay in between. The CDR3 extends over 14 amino acids. CDR3 sequence (DNA): TGTGCCAGCAGTTTACCGGGGCAGATCAATGAGCAGTTCTTC. It translates to CASSLPGQINEQFF.

V is TRBV7-3 and J is TRBJ2-7; tentative D call: TRBD2 (6 bases). This CDR3 comprises 15 residues. The germline V gene encodes CDR1 SGHTA and CDR2 FQGTGA. Trimming removed 4 bases at V and 2 bases at J, with 15 bases between. Here the CDR3 reads CASSSRAGLTYEQYF. The CDR3 coding sequence is TGTGCCAGCAGCTCACGGGCGGGATTAACCTACGAGCAGTACTTC.

V gene TRBV7-4 combines with J gene TRBJ1-5, with unresolved D. This CDR3 contains 16 residues. Trimming took 0 bases from V and 2 from J, leaving 11 bases between them. Germline loops: CDR1 SGHVT, CDR2 SQSDAQ. The CDR3 sequence is CASSLARLGRNQPQHF. The CDR3, as DNA: TGTGCCAGCAGCTTAGCGCGCCTAGGGCGCAATCAGCCCCAGCATTTT.

The chain links TRBV7-8 to TRBJ1-3, with D perhaps matching TRBD1 (5 bases). Germline CDR1 reads SGHVS; CDR2 reads FQNEAQ. This CDR3 comprises 17 residues. V was cut by 1 base and J by 0 bases, with 13 bases left in between. DNA for the CDR3: TGTGCCAGCAGCTTAGGCGGGCGACAGTACTCTGGAAACACCATATATTTT. Encoded protein: CASSLGGRQYSGNTIYF.

This chain's CDR3 is CASSETGGTVYEQYF. As DNA, the CDR3 is TGTGCCAGCAGTGAAACGGGGGGCACTGTATACGAGCAGTACTTC. This sequence joins TRBV2 and TRBJ2-7; perhaps TRBD2 as D (7 bases). The CDR3 has 15 residues. The V end was cut by 2 bases, the J end by 4 bases, with 15 bases between. The V gene's germline CDR1 is SNHLY and CDR2 FYNNEI.

The chain's CDR3 is CASSLLGGGGTGELFF. The CDR3 DNA reads TGTGCCAGCAGCTTATTAGGGGGCGGTGGCACCGGGGAGCTGTTTTTT. This sequence joins TRBV11-2 and TRBJ2-2; TRBD1 matches at 7 bases. The CDR3 has 16 residues. Germline-derived CDR1 and CDR2 are SGHAT and FQNNGV. The V segment lost 2 bases and the J segment 4 bases; nucleotides outside the gene matches: 7.

V usage is TRBV28 and J usage is TRBJ1-2, with 9 bases aligning to TRBD1. This CDR3 comprises 13 residues. The germline V gene encodes CDR1 MDHEN and CDR2 SYDVKM. Losses at the gene ends were 4 bases for V and 8 bases for J; bases not matched to a gene: 5. In DNA form, the CDR3 reads TGTGCCAGCAGTTGGGGGACAGGGAACGGCTACACCTTC. Its translation is CASSWGTGNGYTF.

This sequence joins TRBV27 and TRBJ1-5, with D tentatively TRBD1 (6 bases). Trimming shortened V by 4 bases and J by 0 bases, and 10 bases separated the two germline ends. This CDR3 is built from 15 residues. Germline V CDR1 and CDR2: MNHEY, SMNVEV (reference sequence). The CDR3 region has the DNA TGTGCCAGCAGTTCAAGGGGGGTTAGCAATCAGCCCCAGCATTTT. Amino acids: CASSSRGVSNQPQHF.

With regard to this clone: The sample has other DNA sequences that encode this CDR3 too. V gene TRBV9 combines with J gene TRBJ2-3; D gene ambiguous. CDR1 is SGDLS, CDR2 YYNGEE, per germline. The CDR3 is 13 residues long. V shed 2 bases and J shed 5 bases, with 9 bases lying between them. The CDR3 here is CASSVAGGDTQYF. CDR3 bases: TGTGCCAGCAGCGTGGCAGGCGGAGATACGCAGTATTTT.

The chain couples TRBV6-5 to TRBJ2-5; 10 bases are shared with TRBD2. The CDR3 covers 15 residues. J gave up 5 bases and V 0 bases, and 3 bases lay outside the gene matches. Looked up from germline, CDR1 is MNHEY and CDR2 is SVGAGI. CDR3 bases: TGTGCCAGCAGTTACTCGGCTAGCGGGAGCGAGACCCAGTACTTC. The encoded protein is CASSYSASGSETQYF.

A note on this clone: This CDR3 is also generated by other DNA sequences in the sample. The chain uses TRBV29-1 and TRBJ2-7; 8 nucleotides agree with TRBD1. The germline gives CDR1 SQVTM, CDR2 ANQGSEA. V trimming: 3 bases; J trimming: 3 bases; junction bases outside the gene matches: 4. The CDR3 is 13 amino acids. The CDR3 reads CSVEAGGGYEQYF. In DNA, the CDR3 is TGCAGCGTTGAGGCAGGGGGCGGCTACGAGCAGTACTTC.

V is TRBV7-3 and J is TRBJ2-1; 15 bases match TRBD2. V shed 2 bases and J 8 bases; nucleotides not matched to a gene: 1. Germline loops: CDR1 SGHTA, CDR2 FQGTGA. CDR3 length: 15 residues. CDR3 protein: CASSLGLAGGDEQFF. CDR3 sequence (DNA): TGTGCCAGCAGCTTAGGACTAGCGGGAGGGGATGAGCAGTTCTTC.

V usage is TRBV19 and J usage is TRBJ1-1, with TRBD1 as a possible D gene (5 bases). Germline V CDR1 and CDR2: LNHDA, SQIVND (reference sequence). This CDR3 is built from 15 residues. V lost 5 bases, J lost 1 base, and 14 bases lay in between. As DNA, the CDR3 is TGTGCCAGTAGTGTGGGACTGGGGGGGAACACTGAAGCTTTCTTT. Translation: CASSVGLGGNTEAFF.

The genes are TRBV7-9 and TRBJ2-6; possibly TRBD1 for D (6 bases). V was clipped by 6 bases and J by 0 bases, with 21 bases between them. Germline CDR1 reads SEHNR; CDR2 reads FQNEAQ (reference sequence). The CDR3 has 19 residues. CDR3 coding DNA: TGTGCCAGCAGGGATCGGACAGACCGAGCTGTCTCTGGGGCCAACGTCCTGACTTTC. Translation: CASRDRTDRAVSGANVLTF.

CDR3 nucleotide sequence: TGTGCCAGCAGCTTGACAGGGGGCGTTGGCTACACCTTC. The encoded protein is CASSLTGGVGYTF. This chain joins TRBV7-6 and TRBJ1-2; 10 positions match TRBD1. With 3 bases clipped from V and 7 bases from J, the junction kept 2 bases outside the gene matches. The CDR3 contains 13 residues. CDR1 SGHVS and CDR2 FNYEAQ come from the germline V gene.

The chain couples TRBV5-1 to TRBJ2-7; 8 bases align to TRBD1. The V gene end was trimmed by 0 bases and the J gene end by 5 bases; junction bases not matched to a gene: 13. CDR1 is SGHRS, CDR2 YFSETQ, per germline. The CDR3 runs 17 residues. In DNA, the CDR3 is TGCGCCAGCAGCTTGGCCTCAAGGACAGGGAGGTTTCACGAGCAGTACTTC. Amino acid sequence: CASSLASRTGRFHEQYF.

About this clone itself: At the DNA level, this CDR3 is encoded by other sequences in the same sample as well. V is TRBV7-2 and J is TRBJ2-7; 10 positions match TRBD1. CDR1 and CDR2 (germline): SGHTA, FQGNSA. Trimming at V came to 5 bases and at J to 4 bases, leaving 2 bases not matched to a gene. CDR3 length: 13 amino acids. Written as DNA, the CDR3 is TGTGCCAGCAGCCCGGGACAGGGGTACGAGCAGTACTTC. Its translation is CASSPGQGYEQYF.

V usage is TRBV19 and J usage is TRBJ2-1, with 7 nucleotides matching TRBD2. V shed 4 bases, J shed 8 bases, and the junction held 5 bases outside the gene matches. The germline V gene encodes CDR1 LNHDA and CDR2 SQIVND (reference sequence). CDR3 length equals 13 residues. DNA of the CDR3: TGTGCCAGTAGTAGTCGACTAGCTGATGAGCAGTTCTTC. Residues: CASSSRLADEQFF. Together with reference TRBV19 and TRBJ2-1, the CDR3 gives the full variable domain: DGGITQSPKYLFRKEGQNVTLSCEQNLNHDAMYWYRQDPGQGLRLIYYSQIVNDFQKGDIAEGYSVSREKKESFPLTVTSAQKNPTAFYLCASSSRLADEQFFGPGTRLTVL.

The chain carries TRBV13 and TRBJ2-5; TRBD2 might be the D (6 bases). The germline V gene encodes CDR1 PRHDT and CDR2 FYEKMQ (reference sequence). The CDR3 runs 16 residues. Trimming pared 3 bases from V and 5 bases from J, leaving 19 bases between. Here the CDR3 DNA reads TGTGCCAGCAGCTTCCGGGCGGGGTCCTCTGCGGAGACCCAGTACTTC. As protein: CASSFRAGSSAETQYF.

This sequence joins TRBV7-2 and TRBJ1-5, with D perhaps matching TRBD1 (5 bases). Trimming shortened V by 6 bases and J by 4 bases, and 13 bases separated the two germline ends. Germline V CDR1 and CDR2: SGHTA, FQGNSA. The CDR3 loop spans 14 amino acids. As DNA, the CDR3 is TGTGCCAGCAGGGGGGGAGTCCCAAATCAGCCCCAGCATTTT. Its translation: CASRGGVPNQPQHF.

This sequence joins TRBV7-2 and TRBJ1-5; 9 positions agree with TRBD1. The CDR3 covers 14 residues. Germline loops: CDR1 SGHTA, CDR2 FQGNSA. The J segment lost 9 bases and the V segment lost 5 bases, leaving 8 bases of the junction unmatched. CDR3 region: CASSKDRGYRPQHF. CDR3 sequence (DNA): TGTGCCAGCAGCAAAGACAGGGGGTACAGGCCCCAGCATTTT.